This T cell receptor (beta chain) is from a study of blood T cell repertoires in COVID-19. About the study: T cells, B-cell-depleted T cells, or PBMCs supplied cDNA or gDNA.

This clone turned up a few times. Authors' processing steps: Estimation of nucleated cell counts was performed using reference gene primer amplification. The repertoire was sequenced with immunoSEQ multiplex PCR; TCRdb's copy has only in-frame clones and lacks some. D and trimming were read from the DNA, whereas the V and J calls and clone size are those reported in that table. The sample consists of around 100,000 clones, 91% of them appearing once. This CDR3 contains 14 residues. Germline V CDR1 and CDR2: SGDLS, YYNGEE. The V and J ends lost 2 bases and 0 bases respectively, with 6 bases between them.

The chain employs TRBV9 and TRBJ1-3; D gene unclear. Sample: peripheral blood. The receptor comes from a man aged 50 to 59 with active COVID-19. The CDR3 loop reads CASSVTDSGNTIYF. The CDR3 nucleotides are TGTGCCAGCAGCGTCACAGACTCTGGAAACACCATATATTTT.